The sequence of this T cell receptor beta chain was determined in a study of cytomegalovirus exposure and HLA in healthy donors. Background on the study: Previous work identified 120 million or so unique TCR beta sequences from 150 million to 200 million T cells. There were 88 million or so unique TCRs (from HLA-typed donors) in an early data release.

From germline, CDR1 is MNHEY and CDR2 SVGAGI. This CDR3 is 13 amino acids long. Trimming removed 6 bases at V and 7 bases at J, with 12 bases between. Use of 60 Vbeta and 13 Jbeta primers characterized the PCR. The method was immunoSEQ multiplex PCR; TCRdb's version includes in-frame clones alone and lacks a portion of them. The sample has about 190,000 clones, 85% seen once. This sequence originates from a boy aged 2 to 10 in good health and CMV-seronegative. Source material: PBMCs. V gene TRBV6-5 combines with J gene TRBJ1-4; D unresolved. This CDR3 is CASSRGPGEKLFF. The DNA for the CDR3 is TGTGCCAGCAGCCGAGGCCCCGGTGAAAAACTGTTTTTT.